This passage covers 20 T cell receptor beta chains from one sample sequenced in a study of control samples from healthy donors and cancer patients. Data came from immunoSEQ multiplex PCR; TCRdb stores just in-frame clones and leaves some out. The repertoire holds some 150,000 clones, with approximately 94% as singletons. The sample was PBMCs. The source is a man in his 60s with colorectal cancer.

The chain combines TRBV19 with TRBJ1-5; 8 nucleotides agree with TRBD1. Germline CDR1 LNHDA, CDR2 SQIVND (reference sequence). V gave up 5 bases and J gave up 2 bases; unmatched junction bases: 5. The CDR3 covers 15 residues. CDR3 DNA sequence: TGTGCCAGTAGTTCCGAGGGACAGGGCAATCAGCCCCAGCATTTT. Its translation is CASSSEGQGNQPQHF. The complete variable domain, with remaining parts taken from reference TRBV19 and TRBJ1-5, reads DGGITQSPKYLFRKEGQNVTLSCEQNLNHDAMYWYRQDPGQGLRLIYYSQIVNDFQKGDIAEGYSVSREKKESFPLTVTSAQKNPTAFYLCASSSEGQGNQPQHFGDGTRLSIL.

The chain has TRBV19 and TRBJ1-5; 8 bases agree with TRBD1. The CDR3 consists of 15 residues. Trimming at V came to 5 bases and at J to 0 bases, leaving 3 bases not matched to a gene. Per the germline V gene, CDR1 is LNHDA and CDR2 is SQIVND (reference sequence). CDR3 region: CASSGQGDSNQPQHF. In DNA form, the CDR3 reads TGTGCCAGTAGTGGACAGGGAGATAGCAATCAGCCCCAGCATTTT. Drawing the rest from reference TRBV19 and TRBJ1-5, the complete variable domain is DGGITQSPKYLFRKEGQNVTLSCEQNLNHDAMYWYRQDPGQGLRLIYYSQIVNDFQKGDIAEGYSVSREKKESFPLTVTSAQKNPTAFYLCASSGQGDSNQPQHFGDGTRLSIL.

The V gene is TRBV11-2, the J gene TRBJ2-4, with TRBD2 matching 10 bases. Germline V gene lookup returns CDR1 SGHAT and CDR2 FQNNGV. J was trimmed by 4 bases and V by 3 bases; bases with no gene match: 3. This CDR3 region has 15 residues. This CDR3 is CASSFSGGLKNIQYF. The CDR3 DNA reads TGTGCCAGCAGCTTTAGCGGGGGGCTTAAAAACATTCAGTACTTC.

This rearrangement joins TRBV7-8 to TRBJ1-5; 10 bases align to TRBD1. This CDR3 has 15 residues. The V gene end was trimmed by 5 bases and the J gene end by 2 bases; junction bases not matched to a gene: 3. From germline, CDR1 is SGHVS and CDR2 FQNEAQ. The CDR3 loop is CASSPGTGGNQPQHF. The CDR3 DNA sequence: TGTGCCAGCAGCCCCGGGACAGGGGGCAATCAGCCCCAGCATTTT. The entire variable domain, with the rest obtained from reference TRBV7-8 and TRBJ1-5, is as follows: GAGVSQSPRYKVAKRGQDVALRCDPISGHVSLFWYQQALGQGPEFLTYFQNEAQLDKSGLPSDRFFAERPEGSVSTLKIQRTQQEDSAVYLCASSPGTGGNQPQHFGDGTRLSIL.

The V gene is TRBV19, the J gene TRBJ1-5; 7 bases match TRBD1. J lost 3 bases, V lost 5 bases, and 10 bases had no gene match. From germline, CDR1 is LNHDA and CDR2 SQIVND (reference sequence). The CDR3 extends over 16 amino acids. DNA of the CDR3: TGTGCCAGTAGTCCTAAAACAGGGGCCATCAATCAGCCCCAGCATTTT. Translation: CASSPKTGAINQPQHF.

J is TRBJ1-5 and V is TRBV5-1; D uncertain. V was clipped by 1 base and J by 6 bases, with 8 bases between them. The CDR3 extends over 13 amino acids. Germline V gives CDR1 SGHRS, CDR2 YFSETQ. DNA of the CDR3: TGCGCCAGCAGCTTGATCCCTGGTCAGCCCCAGCATTTT. Translation: CASSLIPGQPQHF.

The chain combines TRBV7-9 with TRBJ2-3; TRBD2 matches at 13 bases. Germline loops: CDR1 SEHNR, CDR2 FQNEAQ (reference sequence). This CDR3 is 15 amino acids long. Germline trimming cut 4 bases from V and 5 bases from J; bases unmatched to any gene: 3. The CDR3 is CASSSGLAGLDTQYF. In nucleotides, the CDR3 is TGTGCCAGCAGCTCGGGACTAGCGGGGTTAGATACGCAGTATTTT.

This rearrangement joins TRBV7-9 to TRBJ1-5; D might be TRBD1 (6 bases). CDR1 is SEHNR, CDR2 FQNEAQ, per germline (reference sequence). Trimming pared 3 bases from V and 7 bases from J, leaving 7 bases between. The CDR3 is made up of 12 amino acids. In DNA form, the CDR3 reads TGTGCCAGCAGCTTCGACAGGCAGCCCCAGCATTTT. It encodes CASSFDRQPQHF.

To note about this clone: Sequence at one end of the junction differs from germline and may be a read error. This chain connects TRBV6-1 to TRBJ2-7; TRBD1 agrees at 12 bases. Germline V gene lookup returns CDR1 MNHNS and CDR2 SASEGT. This CDR3 is built from 14 residues. The CDR3 nucleotides are TGTGCCAGCAGCGAAGGGACAGGGGGCTTGAAGCAGTACTTC. This gives the protein CASSEGTGGLKQYF.

This chain links TRBV4-1 with TRBJ1-4; 7 nucleotides agree with TRBD1. The germline V gene encodes CDR1 MGHRA and CDR2 YSYEKL. The CDR3 covers 19 residues. V shed 0 bases and J 0 bases; nucleotides not matched to a gene: 10. CDR3 sequence reads: CASSQDRRQGGATNEKLFF. The CDR3 bases are TGCGCCAGCAGCCAAGATCGGAGACAGGGCGGGGCAACTAATGAAAAACTGTTTTTT.

A note on this clone: One end of the junction is discordant with germline, which a read error may explain. The chain joins TRBV24-1 to TRBJ2-1, with D perhaps matching TRBD2 (7 bases). This CDR3 spans 16 amino acids. CDR1 and CDR2 (germline): KGHDR, SFDVKD. The CDR3 loop is CATRDLGGGVGNEQFF. The CDR3, as DNA: TGTGCCACCAGGGATTTGGGGGGGGGCGTGGGTAATGAGCAGTTCTTC.

This rearrangement joins TRBV7-2 to TRBJ1-2; tentatively, D is TRBD1 (6 bases). The CDR3 has 14 amino acids. CDR1 is SGHTA, CDR2 FQGNSA, per germline. Trimming cost V 0 bases and J 8 bases, with 13 bases left between them. The CDR3 nucleotides read TGTGCCAGCAGCTTAGCGACAAGGGGGGGAGGCTACACCTTC. Translated, it gives CASSLATRGGGYTF.

V is TRBV21-1 and J is TRBJ2-7; TRBD1 is taken as the D call from the table, unchecked against the DNA. TRBV21-1 is flagged as a pseudogene. The length of the CDR3 is 18 residues. The DNA of the CDR3 is TGTGCCAGCATCCCGGGACAGGGAAATCGTAATCGAACCTACGAGCAGTACTTC. As protein: CASIPGQGNRNRTYEQYF.

The chain recombines TRBV2 with TRBJ2-5; no clear D gene. Deletions cut 4 bases from V and 4 bases from J, with 13 bases between. The CDR3 consists of 14 residues. Germline V CDR1 and CDR2: SNHLY, FYNNEI. The DNA for the CDR3 is TGTGCCAGCAGTGTGAGCCCCGTCGGAGAGACCCAGTACTTC. The encoded protein is CASSVSPVGETQYF. The variable domain in full, completed from reference TRBV2 and TRBJ2-5, reads EPEVTQTPSHQVTQMGQEVILRCVPISNHLYFYWYRQILGQKVEFLVSFYNNEISEKSEIFDDQFSVERPDGSNFTLKIRSTKLEDSAMYFCASSVSPVGETQYFGPGTRLLVL.

The rearrangement links TRBV5-1 to TRBJ2-3, with D possibly matching TRBD2 (5 bases). With 2 bases removed from V and 6 bases from J, the gap between germline ends came to 16 bases. Germline assignment: CDR1 SGHRS and CDR2 YFSETQ. There are 15 residues in the CDR3. CDR3 sequence: CASSLEGISRDTQYF. The CDR3 DNA reads TGCGCCAGCAGCTTAGAGGGAATCTCTAGGGATACGCAGTATTTT. Supplemented by reference TRBV5-1 and TRBJ2-3, the full variable domain reads KAGVTQTPRYLIKTRGQQVTLSCSPISGHRSVSWYQQTPGQGLQFLFEYFSETQRNKGNFPGRFSGRQFSNSRSEMNVSTLELGDSALYLCASSLEGISRDTQYFGPGTRLTVL.

V and J are TRBV2 and TRBJ2-7, with D perhaps matching TRBD2 (7 bases). The germline CDR1 and CDR2 sequences are SNHLY and FYNNEI. CDR3 size: 17 residues. Trimming stripped 7 bases from V and 6 bases from J, with 28 bases between. CDR3 residues: CASTLWGGGSKGSEQYF. CDR3 sequence (DNA): TGTGCCAGCACCCTGTGGGGGGGCGGTTCAAAGGGGTCCGAGCAGTACTTC. The full variable domain, with the rest looked up from reference TRBV2 and TRBJ2-7, is EPEVTQTPSHQVTQMGQEVILRCVPISNHLYFYWYRQILGQKVEFLVSFYNNEISEKSEIFDDQFSVERPDGSNFTLKIRSTKLEDSAMYFCASTLWGGGSKGSEQYFGPGTRLTVT.

This clone was detected once. The rearrangement links TRBV5-6 to TRBJ1-1; a possible D gene is TRBD1 (5 bases). The V and J ends lost 4 bases and 3 bases respectively, with 13 bases between them. CDR3 length: 14 residues. The germline CDR1 and CDR2 sequences are SGHDT and YYEEEE. This chain's CDR3 is CASSRWGEYTEAFF. The CDR3 DNA sequence: TGTGCCAGCAGCCGTTGGGGGGAGTACACTGAAGCTTTCTTT. Full variable domain (missing parts from reference TRBV5-6 and TRBJ1-1): DAGVTQSPTHLIKTRGQQVTLRCSPKSGHDTVSWYQQALGQGPQFIFQYYEEEERQRGNFPDRFSGHQFPNYSSELNVNALLLGDSALYLCASSRWGEYTEAFFGQGTRLTVV.

The genes are TRBV6-5 and TRBJ2-4; no reliable D call. Trimming took off 7 bases at V and 0 bases at J, with 7 bases between the two ends. Germline values: CDR1 MNHEY, CDR2 SVGAGI. This CDR3 contains 13 residues. The CDR3 spells CASKQVAKNIQYF. The CDR3 region has the DNA TGTGCCAGCAAGCAAGTAGCCAAAAACATTCAGTACTTC.

The count of this clone is one. The same CDR3 can be traced to other DNA sequences in this sample. The chain has TRBV28 and TRBJ1-2; D unresolved. Looked up from germline, CDR1 is MDHEN and CDR2 is SYDVKM. Trimming removed 3 bases from V and 4 bases from J, with 6 bases in between. This CDR3 has 12 amino acids. CDR3 DNA sequence: TGTGCCAGCAGTTTGGCAGCCTATGGCTACACCTTC. Encoded protein: CASSLAAYGYTF.

This clone was observed once. The chain joins TRBV19 to TRBJ2-1; 8 bases are a match to TRBD2. The CDR3 extends over 13 amino acids. V lost 6 bases, J lost 7 bases, and 5 bases stayed unmatched. Germline assignment: CDR1 LNHDA and CDR2 SQIVND (reference sequence). The CDR3 nucleotides are TGTGCCAGTAGCCTCTCGGGGGGGAATGAGCAGTTCTTC. Amino acid sequence: CASSLSGGNEQFF.